This entry features one T cell receptor (beta chain) sequence. Germline lookup yields CDR1 PRHDT and CDR2 FYEKMQ (reference sequence). CDR3 length equals 12 residues. Some clones are missing from TCRdb's copy, which holds only in-frame ones; the method was immunoSEQ multiplex PCR. The table records about 30,000 clones, about 91% of them present only once. Time point meaning: new active TB diagnosis, blood taken before or within 7 days of starting treatment. These data come from a study of T cells in tuberculosis. The rearrangement joins TRBV13 to TRBJ2-5; D is ambiguous. The J call may not be correct, given that the DNA end is closer to TRBJ2-7. The sequences come from PBMCs, collected at tuberculosis diagnosis. This receptor was identified in an adult with tuberculosis. The CDR3 region is CASSLLLNEQYF. The CDR3 region has the DNA TGTGCCAGCAGCTTATTGTTAAACGAGCAGTACTTC.